The 2 T cell receptor beta chains reported below all come from one sample, sequenced in a study of T cells expressing NK-cell markers. For each CDR3 protein, TCRdb gives one entry from its re-call of the 5' RACE reads, without DNA. Its clone listing holds under 500,000 distinct CDR3 sequences. The sequencing sample was made of blood T cells: a sorted CD56 or NKG2C T cell subset, CD4+ or CD8+ T cells, or bulk PBMC T cells (not recorded which). The receptors originated from a woman between 18 and 70 years old in good health.

The chain couples TRBV20-1 to TRBJ2-5. Germline V gives CDR1 DFQATT, CDR2 SNEGSKA (reference sequence). The CDR3 runs 13 residues. CDR3 sequence reads: CSARWGNQETQYF.

This chain links TRBV7-2 with TRBJ1-5. Germline values: CDR1 SGHTA, CDR2 FQGNSA. The CDR3 consists of 15 residues. The CDR3 sequence: CASSFGVTSNQPQHF.